Presented here are 23 T cell receptor beta chains from one specimen sequenced in a study of T cell changes during pregnancy in multiple sclerosis. This table comes from immunoSEQ multiplex PCR, and its TCRdb copy is limited to in-frame clones, with some not included. The table has just over 90,000 clones, roughly 91% seen once. Material: peripheral blood, obtained after pregnancy. These receptors were obtained from a female donor in good health, enrolled as a control in a pregnancy study.

Turning to this clone: One junction end does not reproduce the germline sequence, and a read error may be involved. V is TRBV5-6 and J is TRBJ1-1; D call uncertain. Germline V gene sequence: CDR1 SGHDT, CDR2 YYEEEE. The CDR3 is made up of 11 amino acids. The CDR3 DNA is TGTGCCAGCAGCGCGGGGAACGAAGGTTTCTTT. This translates into CASSAGNEGFF.

This rearrangement joins TRBV5-1 to TRBJ2-1; 10 positions agree with TRBD2. The ends lost 3 bases at V and 6 bases at J; junction bases unmatched: 6. Germline-derived CDR1 and CDR2 are SGHRS and YFSETQ. CDR3 length equals 15 residues. The CDR3 loop is CASSSQAGGGNEQFF. The DNA for the CDR3 is TGCGCCAGCAGCTCCCAAGCGGGGGGGGGCAATGAGCAGTTCTTC.

V and J are TRBV7-9 and TRBJ1-1, with D uncertain. The V gene lost 5 bases and the J gene lost 8 bases, with 15 bases spanning the gap. Germline V CDR1 and CDR2: SEHNR, FQNEAQ (reference sequence). This CDR3 is 13 amino acids long. CDR3 sequence (DNA): TGTGCCAGCAGCGGTAGCGGTGGGAGGGAAGCTTTCTTT. This sequence encodes CASSGSGGREAFF.

This clone was seen just once. The J gene is TRBJ2-7, the V gene TRBV4-3; TRBD1 matches at 8 bases. This CDR3 has 14 amino acids. J gave up 7 bases and V 4 bases, and 9 bases lay outside the gene matches. Per the germline V gene, CDR1 is LGHNA and CDR2 is YSLEER. CDR3 DNA: TGCGCCAGCAGCCCCGTTCAGGGGGCTGGAGAGCAGTACTTC. It specifies CASSPVQGAGEQYF.

In nucleotides, the CDR3 is TGTGCCAGCAGCCCTCCAGACGGGCAGGGCAAAAACACCATATATTTT. This codes for CASSPPDGQGKNTIYF. The rearrangement links TRBV7-9 to TRBJ1-3; TRBD1 might be the D (5 bases). The germline CDR1 and CDR2 sequences are SEHNR and FQNEAQ (reference sequence). This CDR3 has 16 amino acids. The V end lost 5 bases, the J end lost 6 bases, and 20 bases lay between the germline ends.

V is TRBV28 and J is TRBJ1-5, with 7 bases aligning to TRBD1. CDR1 and CDR2 (germline): MDHEN, SYDVKM. This CDR3 has 14 residues. After removal of 7 bases from V and 3 bases from J, the junction contained 6 bases not matched to a gene. The CDR3 region is CASKVDRDNQPQHF. The CDR3, as DNA: TGTGCCAGCAAAGTAGACAGGGACAATCAGCCCCAGCATTTT.

The chain carries TRBV27 and TRBJ2-1, with a possible D match to TRBD2 (6 bases). CDR1 is MNHEY and CDR2 is SMNVEV in the germline V gene (reference sequence). V dropped 3 bases and J dropped 6 bases, with 12 bases sitting between them. CDR3 size: 14 residues. The CDR3 coding sequence is TGTGCCAGCAGTTTTGGGGACTGGGTCAATGAGCAGTTCTTC. Translating gives CASSFGDWVNEQFF.

V usage is TRBV19 and J usage is TRBJ1-2; D is perhaps TRBD1 (5 bases). Germline V gives CDR1 LNHDA, CDR2 SQIVND (reference sequence). Trimming cost V 3 bases and J 5 bases, with 13 bases left between them. The CDR3 runs 14 residues. The CDR3 bases are TGTGCCAGTAGTATCGGGAGGGGTCGGTATGGCTACACCTTC. Translated, it gives CASSIGRGRYGYTF. Using reference TRBV19 and TRBJ1-2 for the parts outside the CDR3, the full variable domain is DGGITQSPKYLFRKEGQNVTLSCEQNLNHDAMYWYRQDPGQGLRLIYYSQIVNDFQKGDIAEGYSVSREKKESFPLTVTSAQKNPTAFYLCASSIGRGRYGYTFGSGTRLTVV.

CDR3: CASSYGTTGGSYTQYF. DNA for the CDR3: TGTGCCAGCAGTTACGGCACGACAGGGGGCTCTTATACGCAGTATTTT. This chain connects TRBV6-5 to TRBJ2-3, with 10 bases that match TRBD1. The V segment lost 2 bases and the J segment 7 bases; nucleotides outside the gene matches: 9. The CDR3 is 16 amino acids. The germline V gene has CDR1 MNHEY and CDR2 SVGAGI.

J is TRBJ1-2 and V is TRBV25-1; D perhaps matches TRBD1 (6 bases). Germline V gives CDR1 MGHDK, CDR2 SYGVNS. This CDR3 has 15 residues. The V end lost 4 bases, the J end lost 6 bases, and 18 bases lay between the germline ends. As DNA, the CDR3 is TGTGCCAGCAGTGCCTGGGACAACGAACGTGATGGCTACACCTTC. Translated, it gives CASSAWDNERDGYTF.

The sample holds a few counts of this clone. V is TRBV9 and J is TRBJ1-6; 7 positions match TRBD1. The CDR3 consists of 16 residues. CDR1 is SGDLS, CDR2 YYNGEE, per germline. V lost 4 bases to trimming and J lost 5 bases; unmatched junction nucleotides: 9. This CDR3 is CASSPQGTVNNSPLHF. The DNA for the CDR3 is TGTGCCAGCAGCCCCCAGGGGACAGTTAATAATTCACCCCTCCACTTT.

The chain uses TRBV11-2 and TRBJ1-5, with TRBD1 matching 8 bases. J was trimmed by 4 bases and V by 5 bases; bases with no gene match: 7. The germline V gene has CDR1 SGHAT and CDR2 FQNNGV. This CDR3 comprises 15 residues. As DNA, the CDR3 is TGTGCCAGCAGCGTAATGACAGGGGATAATCAGCCCCAGCATTTT. It is translated as CASSVMTGDNQPQHF.

The CDR3 loop is CASSFAAAEQFF. The CDR3 bases are TGTGCCAGCAGCTTTGCCGCGGCCGAGCAGTTCTTC. The chain is built from TRBV5-4 and TRBJ2-1; unclear D gene. Trimming cost V 2 bases and J 10 bases, with 10 bases left between them. Germline V gene sequence: CDR1 SGHNT, CDR2 YYREEE (reference sequence). This CDR3 is 12 amino acids long.

The V and J genes are TRBV5-1 and TRBJ1-2; 9 bases map to TRBD1. V was clipped by 3 bases and J by 5 bases; unmatched bases: 5. The CDR3 loop spans 14 amino acids. CDR1 is SGHRS and CDR2 is YFSETQ in the germline V gene. CDR3 region: CASSSRTGEYGYTF. The CDR3 DNA reads TGCGCCAGCAGCTCCAGGACAGGGGAATATGGCTACACCTTC. Together with reference TRBV5-1 and TRBJ1-2, the CDR3 gives the full variable domain: KAGVTQTPRYLIKTRGQQVTLSCSPISGHRSVSWYQQTPGQGLQFLFEYFSETQRNKGNFPGRFSGRQFSNSRSEMNVSTLELGDSALYLCASSSRTGEYGYTFGSGTRLTVV.

The rearrangement joins TRBV11-2 to TRBJ1-1; D perhaps matches TRBD1 (6 bases). The germline V and J ends were trimmed by 5 bases and 0 bases, with 22 bases remaining between them. CDR3 length: 18 residues. Germline V gene lookup returns CDR1 SGHAT and CDR2 FQNNGV. CDR3 nucleotides: TGTGCCAGCAGCGTCCGCGGGGGGGCCCTGATCATGAACACTGAAGCTTTCTTT. Translating it yields CASSVRGGALIMNTEAFF.

This rearrangement joins TRBV11-2 to TRBJ2-2; TRBD1 matches at 7 bases. CDR3 length: 15 amino acids. Germline lookup yields CDR1 SGHAT and CDR2 FQNNGV. The ends lost 1 base at V and 13 bases at J; junction bases unmatched: 12. CDR3 region: CASSLGQGMKRALFF. CDR3 in DNA: TGTGCCAGCAGCTTAGGACAGGGCATGAAACGGGCGCTGTTTTTT.

The genes are TRBV18 and TRBJ2-3; TRBD2 matches 12 bases. The CDR3 sequence is 15 residues long. V lost 8 bases, J lost 6 bases, and 9 bases stayed unmatched. The germline V gene encodes CDR1 KGHSH and CDR2 LQKENI. CDR3 nucleotide sequence: TGTGCCAGCGGACTAGCGGGGTCAACGCCCGATACGCAGTATTTT. Translating it yields CASGLAGSTPDTQYF.

The sample holds one count of this clone. The chain has TRBV6-5 and TRBJ2-7, with unresolved D. This CDR3 has 14 residues. Germline-derived CDR1 and CDR2 are MNHEY and SVGAGI. The V gene lost 3 bases and the J gene lost 7 bases, with 16 bases spanning the gap. CDR3 nucleotides: TGTGCCAGCAGTTATTCTAGATCAGTCCAAGAGCAGTACTTC. Translating gives CASSYSRSVQEQYF.

V is TRBV15 and J is TRBJ2-7; D gene ambiguous. The CDR3 has 15 amino acids. V lost 0 bases to trimming and J lost 1 base, with 10 bases between them. Germline values: CDR1 LNHNV, CDR2 YYDKDF (reference sequence). In nucleotides, the CDR3 is TGTGCCACCAGCAGAGATGTTACAGCTTCCTACGAGCAGTACTTC. This encodes CATSRDVTASYEQYF.

The chain links TRBV13 to TRBJ1-1; perhaps TRBD1 as D (5 bases). V was pared by 0 bases and J by 7 bases, with 9 bases between. In germline, CDR1 is PRHDT, CDR2 FYEKMQ (reference sequence). The CDR3 covers 13 residues. CDR3 bases: TGTGCCAGCAGCTTAGGGGGGCCGGGTGAAGCTTTCTTT. Its translation is CASSLGGPGEAFF.

The chain joins TRBV29-1 to TRBJ2-3, with TRBD1 matching 10 bases. CDR1 and CDR2 from the germline V gene are SQVTM and ANQGSEA. The trim removed 6 bases at V and 0 bases at J, leaving 3 bases unmatched. This CDR3 is 14 amino acids long. The chain's CDR3 is CSVRQGASTDTQYF. The CDR3 DNA follows: TGCAGCGTCCGACAGGGGGCTAGCACAGATACGCAGTATTTT.

The chain is built from TRBV20-1 and TRBJ2-1; D uncertain. This CDR3 region has 10 residues. The V end lost 5 bases, the J end lost 8 bases, and 7 bases lay between the germline ends. The germline V gene encodes CDR1 DFQATT and CDR2 SNEGSKA (reference sequence). In DNA form, the CDR3 reads TGCAGTGCTGTTCCTTATGAGCAGTTCTTC. As protein: CSAVPYEQFF.

J is TRBJ2-7 and V is TRBV5-1; 8 bases are a match to TRBD2. The length of the CDR3 is 15 residues. V shed 0 bases, J shed 5 bases, and the junction held 7 bases outside the gene matches. Germline loops: CDR1 SGHRS, CDR2 YFSETQ. The CDR3: CASSLVGSSGHEQYF. The CDR3 region has the DNA TGCGCCAGCAGCTTGGTTGGGTCTAGCGGGCACGAGCAGTACTTC.